The source of this T cell receptor (beta chain) is a study of blood T cell repertoires in COVID-19. Whole-study context: Sites in the United States, Italy and Spain provided acute and convalescent COVID-19 samples. PBMCs, B-cell-depleted T cells, or T cells were the source of the cDNA or gDNA that made up the material.

Germline lookup yields CDR1 SGHTA and CDR2 FQGTGA. J was trimmed by 7 bases and V by 0 bases; bases with no gene match: 3. This CDR3 contains 15 residues. In the authors' methods: Amplification of reference gene primers provided the estimated nucleated cell counts. The protocol was immunoSEQ multiplex PCR, while the TCRdb copy is restricted to in-frame clones and leaves out a portion. V, J and clone size were drawn from that table, and D and trimming were deduced from the DNA. Of 200,000 to 250,000 clones in the sample, roughly 89% were seen once. Sequencing used peripheral blood. The source is a man aged 55 to 70 who had recovered from COVID-19. The chain employs TRBV7-3 and TRBJ1-4; 9 bases are a match to TRBD1. CDR3 amino acids: CASSLTGTGSEKLFF. CDR3 bases: TGTGCCAGCAGCTTAACAGGGACAGGGAGTGAAAAACTGTTTTTT. The entire variable domain, with the rest obtained from reference TRBV7-3 and TRBJ1-4, is as follows: GAGVSQTPSNKVTEKGKYVELRCDPISGHTALYWYRQSLGQGPEFLIYFQGTGAADDSGLPNDRFFAVRPEGSVSTLKIQRTERGDSAVYLCASSLTGTGSEKLFFGSGTQLSVL.